Below, 21 T cell receptor beta chains from the same sample are listed, as sequenced in a study of cytomegalovirus exposure and HLA in healthy donors. PCR amplification relied on 60 Vbeta primers (plus 13 Jbeta primers). Clones were sequenced by immunoSEQ multiplex PCR, and TCRdb holds only the in-frame ones, with some missing. The sample shows about 99,000 clones, roughly three quarters of them seen only once. Material: PBMCs. These receptors all come from a middle-aged man in good health and CMV-seropositive.

This chain joins TRBV10-3 and TRBJ2-7, with 7 bases identical to TRBD1. There are 15 residues in the CDR3. V lost 4 bases, J lost 1 base, and 7 bases stayed unmatched. Germline V gene data show CDR1 as ENHRY and CDR2 as SYGVKD. This CDR3 reads CAISVRGQESYEQYF. In DNA form, the CDR3 reads TGTGCCATCAGTGTTCGAGGACAGGAGTCCTACGAGCAGTACTTC.

The sample holds a few counts of this clone. The genes are TRBV7-9 and TRBJ2-5; TRBD2 is a possible D gene (5 bases). The CDR3 spans 15 residues. Trimming removed 0 bases from V and 5 bases from J, with 13 bases in between. Germline CDR1 reads SEHNR; CDR2 reads FQNEAQ (reference sequence). CDR3: CASSLAAGPGETQYF. The CDR3 DNA reads as TGTGCCAGCAGCTTAGCGGCGGGCCCTGGGGAGACCCAGTACTTC. The variable domain in full, completed from reference TRBV7-9 and TRBJ2-5, reads DTGVSQNPRHKITKRGQNVTFRCDPISEHNRLYWYRQTLGQGPEFLTYFQNEAQLEKSRLLSDRFSAERPKGSFSTLEIQRTEQGDSAMYLCASSLAAGPGETQYFGPGTRLLVL.

J is TRBJ2-1 and V is TRBV27; D might be TRBD2 (5 bases). CDR3 size: 11 residues. Germline CDR1 MNHEY, CDR2 SMNVEV (reference sequence). V was shortened by 7 bases and J by 13 bases, with 14 bases between the two germline ends. The CDR3 region has the DNA TGTGCCAGCAATCTCAACGGGGAACAGTTCTTC. This codes for CASNLNGEQFF.

This chain joins TRBV28 and TRBJ1-6; maybe TRBD1 (6 bases). The germline V gene has CDR1 MDHEN and CDR2 SYDVKM. This CDR3 is built from 12 residues. With 5 bases removed from V and 13 bases from J, the gap between germline ends came to 12 bases. The CDR3 DNA reads TGTGCCAGCAGTCAGAAGGGGGGGCCCCTCCACTTT. It yields the protein CASSQKGGPLHF.

The rearrangement links TRBV7-2 to TRBJ2-5; no reliable D call. The CDR3 runs to 13 residues. Germline V gene sequence: CDR1 SGHTA, CDR2 FQGNSA. Trimming pared 3 bases from V and 3 bases from J, leaving 8 bases between. DNA for the CDR3: TGTGCCAGCAGCTTGCGAGAGGAAGAGACCCAGTACTTC. It specifies CASSLREEETQYF. Supplemented by reference TRBV7-2 and TRBJ2-5, the full variable domain reads GAGVSQSPSNKVTEKGKDVELRCDPISGHTALYWYRQSLGQGLEFLIYFQGNSAPDKSGLPSDRFSAERTGGSVSTLTIQRTQQEDSAVYLCASSLREEETQYFGPGTRLLVL.

This clone was picked up a small number of times. This chain connects TRBV4-3 to TRBJ1-2; 8 bases fit TRBD1. V gave up 0 bases and J gave up 0 bases; unmatched junction bases: 9. This CDR3 has 18 amino acids. The germline V gene encodes CDR1 LGHNA and CDR2 YSLEER. DNA of the CDR3: TGCGCCAGCAGCCAAGATCATGGACAGGGATCAACTAACTATGGCTACACCTTC. Its protein is CASSQDHGQGSTNYGYTF.

This chain connects TRBV5-8 to TRBJ2-5; D is uncertain. The CDR3 has 13 amino acids. V was cut by 0 bases and J by 5 bases, with 8 bases left in between. CDR1 is SGHTS, CDR2 YDEGEE, per germline. The CDR3 DNA follows: TGTGCCAGCAGCTTGGTACACGGGGAGACCCAGTACTTC. Its protein product is CASSLVHGETQYF.

Only one count was recorded for this clone. The V gene is TRBV23-1, the J gene TRBJ2-1; 8 bases are a match to TRBD1. TRBV23-1 has ORF status, its function being uncertain. The CDR3 covers 13 residues. Trimming removed 8 bases from V and 7 bases from J; junction bases left unmatched: 7. CDR3 residues: CASLWNRGNEQFF. CDR3 nucleotide sequence: TGCGCCAGCCTTTGGAACAGGGGGAATGAGCAGTTCTTC.

The chain is built from TRBV28 and TRBJ1-6; TRBD1 aligns across 7 bases. V dropped 7 bases and J dropped 10; count of bases not matched to a gene: 10. The CDR3 runs to 14 residues. Germline loops: CDR1 MDHEN, CDR2 SYDVKM. The CDR3 DNA sequence: TGTGCCAGCATCCTCGTCAGGGGGAGGTCACCCCTCCACTTT. Amino acid sequence: CASILVRGRSPLHF.

The genes are TRBV27 and TRBJ2-7, with 9 bases fitting TRBD1. The trim removed 5 bases at V and 4 bases at J, leaving 3 bases unmatched. This CDR3 has 13 residues. Germline values: CDR1 MNHEY, CDR2 SMNVEV (reference sequence). In DNA form, the CDR3 reads TGTGCCAGCAGTCCGGGACAGGGTTACGAGCAGTACTTC. It is translated as CASSPGQGYEQYF.

V is TRBV30 and J is TRBJ1-5, with TRBD1 matching 9 bases. V shed 7 bases and J 6 bases; nucleotides not matched to a gene: 13. Germline V gives CDR1 GTSNPN, CDR2 SVGIG (reference sequence). There are 15 residues in the CDR3. CDR3 nucleotide sequence: TGTGCCTTTTCTCCCGGGACAGGGCTTAGTCAGCCCCAGCATTTT. Translated, it gives CAFSPGTGLSQPQHF.

This rearrangement joins TRBV28 to TRBJ2-7; weak D call: TRBD1 (6 bases). The CDR3 is 15 residues long. Germline V gene sequence: CDR1 MDHEN, CDR2 SYDVKM. Trimming removed 3 bases from V and 5 bases from J, with 17 bases in between. The CDR3 DNA is TGTGCCAGCAGTTTGCCGCAGATTAAGGGGGACGAGCAGTACTTC. As protein: CASSLPQIKGDEQYF.

The rearrangement uses TRBV18 and TRBJ1-1; weak D call: TRBD1 (6 bases). CDR1 KGHSH and CDR2 LQKENI come from the germline V gene. The CDR3 contains 14 residues. V dropped 6 bases and J dropped 1 base, with 12 bases sitting between them. The DNA of the CDR3 is TGTGCCAGCTCCCCGAAAGGGGGGAACACTGAAGCTTTCTTT. Translated, it gives CASSPKGGNTEAFF.

The V call is TRBV11-2, the J call TRBJ2-3; 7 nucleotides match TRBD1. The length of the CDR3 is 16 residues. V gave up 3 bases and J gave up 0 bases; unmatched junction bases: 6. Germline CDR1 reads SGHAT; CDR2 reads FQNNGV. The CDR3 sequence: CASSFSTGPSTDTQYF. CDR3 nucleotide sequence: TGTGCCAGCAGCTTTTCGACAGGGCCTAGCACAGATACGCAGTATTTT.

The genes are TRBV7-3 and TRBJ2-5; tentatively, D is TRBD2 (5 bases). CDR1 SGHTA and CDR2 FQGTGA come from the germline V gene. CDR3 length: 13 residues. V dropped 5 bases and J dropped 1 base, with 8 bases sitting between them. The CDR3 sequence: CASSPRAQETQYF. CDR3 DNA: TGTGCCAGCAGCCCGAGGGCCCAAGAGACCCAGTACTTC.

Concerning this clone itself: In the same sample, other DNA sequences code for this CDR3. The chain recombines TRBV27 with TRBJ2-2; D may be TRBD1 (6 bases). Germline assignment: CDR1 MNHEY and CDR2 SMNVEV (reference sequence). This CDR3 has 15 amino acids. Trimming took 7 bases from V and 1 from J, leaving 13 bases between them. Here the CDR3 reads CASKLGTLNTGELFF. In nucleotides, the CDR3 is TGTGCCAGCAAGTTGGGGACACTGAACACCGGGGAGCTGTTTTTT.

The chain couples TRBV28 to TRBJ2-1; D possibly corresponds to TRBD2 (7 bases). The CDR3 has 15 amino acids. CDR1 is MDHEN and CDR2 is SYDVKM in the germline V gene. The ends were cut back, 6 bases at V and 8 bases at J, with 20 bases in the middle. The CDR3 DNA reads as TGTGCCAGCAGCCAAAGGGGGAGGGAGGTCCATGAGCAGTTCTTC. The encoded protein is CASSQRGREVHEQFF.

The genes are TRBV30 and TRBJ2-5, with D possibly TRBD2 on 5 matching bases. Trimming removed 4 bases from V and 8 bases from J, with 17 bases in between. CDR1 and CDR2 from the germline V gene are GTSNPN and SVGIG (reference sequence). The length of the CDR3 is 13 residues. The CDR3 DNA reads as TGTGCCTGGAACGGTCGGTGGGGAGATACCCAGTACTTC. Amino acid sequence: CAWNGRWGDTQYF.

V is TRBV19 and J is TRBJ1-5, with D possibly being TRBD1 (6 bases). Germline CDR1 and CDR2: LNHDA and SQIVND (reference sequence). This CDR3 has 15 amino acids. The ends were cut back, 0 bases at V and 3 bases at J, with 9 bases in the middle. The DNA for the CDR3 is TGTGCCAGTAGTATAGACAGGGGAAACAATCAGCCCCAGCATTTT. Its protein product is CASSIDRGNNQPQHF.

This chain connects TRBV19 to TRBJ2-7; TRBD2 matches at 10 bases. This CDR3 comprises 15 residues. CDR1 is LNHDA and CDR2 is SQIVND in the germline V gene (reference sequence). Trimming cost V 8 bases and J 8 bases; bases outside gene matches: 15. The CDR3 coding sequence is TGTGCCAGTGCCCCCTCCCTCGGGACTAGCGTCAAGCAGTACTTC. Protein: CASAPSLGTSVKQYF.

The CDR3 is CASSYSNSYEQYF. The CDR3 DNA sequence: TGTGCCAGCAGTTACTCTAACAGCTACGAGCAGTACTTC. The chain combines TRBV6-5 with TRBJ2-7; D is unclear. Germline V gene data show CDR1 as MNHEY and CDR2 as SVGAGI. This CDR3 spans 13 amino acids. V gave up 0 bases and J gave up 3 bases, with 6 bases separating them.